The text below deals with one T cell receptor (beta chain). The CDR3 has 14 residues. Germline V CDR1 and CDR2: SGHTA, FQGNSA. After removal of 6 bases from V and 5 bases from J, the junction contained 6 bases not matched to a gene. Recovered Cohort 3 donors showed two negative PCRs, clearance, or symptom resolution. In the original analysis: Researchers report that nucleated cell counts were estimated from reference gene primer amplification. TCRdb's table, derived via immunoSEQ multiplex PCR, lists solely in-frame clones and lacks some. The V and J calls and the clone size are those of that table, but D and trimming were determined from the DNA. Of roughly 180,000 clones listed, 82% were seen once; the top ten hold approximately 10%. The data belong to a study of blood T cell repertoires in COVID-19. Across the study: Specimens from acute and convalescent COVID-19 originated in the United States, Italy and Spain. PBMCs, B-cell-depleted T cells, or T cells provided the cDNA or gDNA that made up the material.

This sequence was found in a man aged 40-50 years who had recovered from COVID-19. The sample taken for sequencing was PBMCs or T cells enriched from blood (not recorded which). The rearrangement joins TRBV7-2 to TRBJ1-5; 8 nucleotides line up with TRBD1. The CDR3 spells CASRDGTGYQPQHF. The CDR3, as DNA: TGTGCCAGCAGAGACGGGACAGGCTATCAGCCCCAGCATTTT.